This is a list of T cell receptor beta chains from one sample in a study of shared clonotypes between healthy human individuals. TCRdb keeps only in-frame clones here, not all; method: immunoSEQ multiplex PCR. The table includes roughly 2,500,000 clones, approximately 93% detected once. What was sequenced was naive CD4+ T cells from PBMCs. These TCRs come from a man aged 18 to 29 in good health. Some clones in this sample may be carry-over from other donors' samples. Each CDR3 is given with its conserved first and last residue. The D gene is left open where the match is weak. Clone size is stated in some rows and not others, as once, few, many or a class when expanded.

D gene: TRBD1
J gene: TRBJ1-2
clone size: NA
V gene: TRBV27
CDR3 DNA: TGTGCCAGCAGTTTAACATGGGACAGGGGGCATGGCTACACCTTC
CDR3 protein: CASSLTWDRGHGYTF

D gene: NA
J gene: TRBJ1-4
clone size: NA
V gene: TRBV18
CDR3 DNA: TGTGCCAGCTCAACATCCGGGGCTTCAACTAATGAAAAACTGTTTTTT
CDR3 protein: CASSTSGASTNEKLFF

D gene: NA
J gene: TRBJ2-3
clone size: NA
V gene: TRBV5-1
CDR3 DNA: TGCGCCAGCAGCTTGGGCGCGACTAGCACAGATACGCAGTATTTT
CDR3 protein: CASSLGATSTDTQYF

D gene: NA
J gene: TRBJ2-6
clone size: NA
V gene: TRBV6-5
CDR3 DNA: TGTGCCAGCAGCCCTAACAGGGCTGGGGCCAACGTCCTGACTTTC
CDR3 protein: CASSPNRAGANVLTF

D gene: NA
J gene: TRBJ2-2
clone size: NA
V gene: TRBV30
CDR3 DNA: TGTGCCTGGAGTGGTGCTAGGGGTACGAACACCGGGGAGCTGTTTTTT
CDR3 protein: CAWSGARGTNTGELFF

D gene: NA
J gene: TRBJ2-3
clone size: NA
V gene: TRBV5-4
CDR3 DNA: TGTGCCAGCAGTCAACCGGGACAACCCTTGGATACGCAGTATTTT
CDR3 protein: CASSQPGQPLDTQYF

D gene: TRBD1
J gene: TRBJ2-2
clone size: once
V gene: TRBV6-6
CDR3 DNA: TGTGCCAGCAGGATGACAGGGTGGAGCACCGGGGAGCTGTTTTTT
CDR3 protein: CASRMTGWSTGELFF

D gene: TRBD2
J gene: TRBJ2-3
clone size: NA
V gene: TRBV6-5
CDR3 DNA: TGTGCCAGCAGTTACTCGATGACTAGCGGCACAGATACGCAGTATTTT
CDR3 protein: CASSYSMTSGTDTQYF

D gene: NA
J gene: TRBJ2-5
clone size: NA
V gene: TRBV18
CDR3 DNA: TGTGCCAGCTCACCTTATTCGGGGGCCCAAGAGACCCAGTACTTC
CDR3 protein: CASSPYSGAQETQYF

D gene: TRBD2
J gene: TRBJ2-7
clone size: NA
V gene: TRBV5-1
CDR3 DNA: TGCGCCAGCAGCTTTAGCGGGTTCTCCTACGAGCAGTACTTC
CDR3 protein: CASSFSGFSYEQYF

D gene: TRBD2
J gene: TRBJ2-1
clone size: NA
V gene: TRBV7-9
CDR3 DNA: TGTGCCAGCAGCTTAGATCTAGCGGGAGGTGGTGAGCAGTTCTTC
CDR3 protein: CASSLDLAGGGEQFF

D gene: NA
J gene: TRBJ2-7
clone size: NA
V gene: TRBV6-1
CDR3 DNA: TGTGCCAGCAGTAGAGAGGTTAGCTCCTACGAGCAGTACTTC
CDR3 protein: CASSREVSSYEQYF

D gene: NA
J gene: TRBJ1-2
clone size: once
V gene: TRBV18
CDR3 DNA: TGTGCCAGCTCACCAACGGACAGTAACTATGGCTACACCTTC
CDR3 protein: CASSPTDSNYGYTF

D gene: TRBD2
J gene: TRBJ2-7
clone size: NA
V gene: TRBV6-1
CDR3 DNA: TGTGCCAGCAGTCCCCGTTTAGCGGGAGGGAACGAGCAGTACTTC
CDR3 protein: CASSPRLAGGNEQYF

D gene: NA
J gene: TRBJ2-5
clone size: few
V gene: TRBV6-1
CDR3 DNA: TGTGCCAGCAGGATACAAGAGACCCAGTACTTC
CDR3 protein: CASRIQETQYF

D gene: NA
J gene: TRBJ2-7
clone size: NA
V gene: TRBV6-6
CDR3 DNA: TGTGCCAGCAGGGAGGCTACCTACGAGCAGTACTTC
CDR3 protein: CASREATYEQYF

D gene: NA
J gene: TRBJ2-7
clone size: NA
V gene: TRBV5-1
CDR3 DNA: TGCGCCAGCAGCTTCCGGGACTTCCCCTCCTACGAGCAGTACTTC
CDR3 protein: CASSFRDFPSYEQYF

D gene: NA
J gene: TRBJ2-1
clone size: few
V gene: TRBV19
CDR3 DNA: TGTGCCAGTCAACGCTACAATGAGCAGTTCTTC
CDR3 protein: CASQRYNEQFF

D gene: TRBD1
J gene: TRBJ2-7
clone size: NA
V gene: TRBV28
CDR3 DNA: TGTGCCAGCCAAGGGGACAGAACAATCCACGAGCAGTACTTC
CDR3 protein: CASQGDRTIHEQYF